The 16 T cell receptor beta chains below were found in one sample sequenced in a study of OX40 agonist ivuxolimab in advanced cancers. Some clones are missing from TCRdb's copy, which holds only in-frame ones; the method was immunoSEQ multiplex PCR. The sample lists about 23,000 clones; around 77% were seen once. Sequencing was performed on CD4+ or CD8+ T cells sorted from blood, taken in a trial of the OX40 agonist ivuxolimab. The receptor set was obtained from an adult with an advanced solid tumor such as melanoma, head and neck, liver or kidney cancer.

The chain couples TRBV6-6 to TRBJ1-5; TRBD1 agrees at 9 bases. V lost 10 bases, J lost 3 bases, and 7 bases stayed unmatched. Germline V gives CDR1 MNHNY, CDR2 SVGAGI (reference sequence). The CDR3 sequence is 14 residues long. CDR3 DNA sequence: TGTGCCATAGGGGACAGGGCCCTCAATCAGCCCCAGCATTTT. It codes for CAIGDRALNQPQHF.

CDR3 protein: CASSSGSLGEETQYF. The CDR3 region has the DNA TGTGCCAGCAGCTCTGGGTCCCTGGGGGAAGAGACCCAGTACTTC. The rearrangement uses TRBV9 and TRBJ2-5; D possibly matches TRBD1 or TRBD2 (5 bases each). From germline, CDR1 is SGDLS and CDR2 YYNGEE. V lost 4 bases to trimming and J lost 3 bases, with 16 bases between them. The CDR3 runs 15 residues. The full variable domain, its missing parts supplied by reference TRBV9 and TRBJ2-5, is DSGVTQTPKHLITATGQRVTLRCSPRSGDLSVYWYQQSLDQGLQFLIQYYNGEERAKGNILERFSAQQFPDLHSELNLSSLELGDSALYFCASSSGSLGEETQYFGPGTRLLVL.

The gene calls are TRBV10-3 and TRBJ2-3; D perhaps matches TRBD2 (6 bases). The CDR3 has 14 residues. Deletions cut 6 bases from V and 4 bases from J, with 14 bases between. Germline V CDR1 and CDR2: ENHRY, SYGVKD. CDR3 protein: CAISTGVRADTQYF. DNA of the CDR3: TGTGCCATCAGCACGGGGGTGCGGGCAGATACGCAGTATTTT.

The rearrangement joins TRBV6-5 to TRBJ1-4; D remains unclear. CDR3 length: 13 residues. Trimming took 0 bases from V and 13 from J, leaving 12 bases between them. Germline assignment: CDR1 MNHEY and CDR2 SVGAGI. CDR3 sequence (DNA): TGTGCCAGCAGTTACTCAGGCCCATTTAGACTGTTTTTT. Amino acids: CASSYSGPFRLFF.

DNA of the CDR3: TGTGCCAGTAGTATTCCACCAGAGGAGGGGGAGGATCAGCCCCAGCATTTT. Amino acid sequence: CASSIPPEEGEDQPQHF. The J gene is TRBJ1-5, the V gene TRBV19; perhaps TRBD1 as D (6 bases). The CDR3 runs to 17 residues. Germline assignment: CDR1 LNHDA and CDR2 SQIVND (reference sequence). Trimming stripped 3 bases from V and 5 bases from J, with 20 bases between.

Here the CDR3 DNA reads TGTGCCAGCAGCACCTCCCCCGGGAGGCCGGATACGCAGTATTTT. Translation: CASSTSPGRPDTQYF. The V and J genes are TRBV7-2 and TRBJ2-3, with 7 bases that match TRBD2. CDR1 and CDR2 from the germline V gene are SGHTA and FQGNSA. V lost 5 bases, J lost 6 bases, and 11 bases stayed unmatched. The CDR3 length is 15 residues. The full variable domain, completed using reference TRBV7-2 and TRBJ2-3, is GAGVSQSPSNKVTEKGKDVELRCDPISGHTALYWYRQSLGQGLEFLIYFQGNSAPDKSGLPSDRFSAERTGGSVSTLTIQRTQQEDSAVYLCASSTSPGRPDTQYFGPGTRLTVL.

The V gene is TRBV7-9, the J gene TRBJ1-6; no definite D call. Between the trimmed V and J ends, which lost 1 base and 14 bases, there was a span of 12 bases. The length of the CDR3 is 13 residues. Germline V gene data show CDR1 as SEHNR and CDR2 as FQNEAQ (reference sequence). The CDR3 nucleotides read TGTGCCAGCAGCTTAGAGCAAGGGCAGGCCCTCCACTTT. It encodes CASSLEQGQALHF.

The chain couples TRBV7-7 to TRBJ2-2; 7 nucleotides line up with TRBD2. The V gene end was trimmed by 5 bases and the J gene end by 3 bases; junction bases not matched to a gene: 9. This CDR3 has 16 amino acids. Germline V gene lookup returns CDR1 SSHAT and CDR2 FNYEAQ (reference sequence). For the CDR3, the DNA is TGTGCCAGCAGCCCCCGTGGGGGGGAAGACACCGGGGAGCTGTTTTTT. Translating gives CASSPRGGEDTGELFF.

The V and J genes are TRBV11-2 and TRBJ2-3; 7 bases agree with TRBD1. The V gene's germline CDR1 is SGHAT and CDR2 FQNNGV. V shed 5 bases, J shed 3 bases, and the junction held 8 bases outside the gene matches. CDR3 length: 15 residues. CDR3 region: CASSHDRAGTDTQYF. For the CDR3, the DNA is TGTGCCAGCAGCCATGACAGGGCCGGGACAGATACGCAGTATTTT. The variable domain in full, with the rest retrieved from reference TRBV11-2 and TRBJ2-3, is EAGVAQSPRYKIIEKRQSVAFWCNPISGHATLYWYQQILGQGPKLLIQFQNNGVVDDSQLPKDRFSAERLKGVDSTLKIQPAKLEDSAVYLCASSHDRAGTDTQYFGPGTRLTVL.

This clone is labeled medium-sized. The CDR3 DNA reads as TGTGCCAGCAGCGTAGGTCTAGCGGGGGATTGGGAGCAGTACTTC. It yields the protein CASSVGLAGDWEQYF. The J gene is TRBJ2-7, the V gene TRBV9; 10 bases are shared with TRBD2. The length of the CDR3 is 15 residues. Germline V gives CDR1 SGDLS, CDR2 YYNGEE. Trimming cost V 0 bases and J 7 bases; bases outside gene matches: 7.

V gene TRBV7-8 combines with J gene TRBJ2-7; D possibly corresponds to TRBD2 (6 bases). V was clipped by 5 bases and J by 2 bases, with 13 bases between them. CDR3 length: 14 residues. Germline V gene data show CDR1 as SGHVS and CDR2 as FQNEAQ. This CDR3 is CASSPFRGTYEQYF. The CDR3 coding sequence is TGTGCCAGCAGCCCCTTCCGGGGGACCTACGAGCAGTACTTC.

J is TRBJ1-3 and V is TRBV27; unclear D gene. This CDR3 spans 15 amino acids. Trimming pared 2 bases from V and 0 bases from J, leaving 8 bases between. The germline V gene encodes CDR1 MNHEY and CDR2 SMNVEV (reference sequence). CDR3: CASSLGNPSGNTIYF. The CDR3 coding sequence is TGTGCCAGCAGTTTAGGCAACCCCTCTGGAAACACCATATATTTT.

This clone has a handful of counts. This chain joins TRBV6-5 and TRBJ1-2; 9 bases map to TRBD1. The CDR3 totals 14 residues. With V trimmed by 5 bases and J by 6 bases, 7 bases remained unmatched. Looked up from germline, CDR1 is MNHEY and CDR2 is SVGAGI. The CDR3 region is CASSRQGGIDGYTF. The DNA for the CDR3 is TGTGCCAGCAGTCGACAGGGGGGAATTGATGGCTACACCTTC.

This clone was detected once. The chain has TRBV28 and TRBJ1-5, with no clear D. The CDR3 is 15 residues long. Trimming stripped 5 bases from V and 3 bases from J, with 14 bases between. From germline, CDR1 is MDHEN and CDR2 SYDVKM. The CDR3 region has the DNA TGTGCCAGCAGTCCCCCGGGAGAAATCAATCAGCCCCAGCATTTT. Protein sequence: CASSPPGEINQPQHF.

The chain has TRBV11-2 and TRBJ2-5; 9 bases map to TRBD2. There are 15 residues in the CDR3. Germline CDR1 and CDR2: SGHAT and FQNNGV. Trimming at V came to 10 bases and at J to 5 bases, leaving 14 bases not matched to a gene. This CDR3 reads CATQRGEEGGETQYF. The CDR3 coding sequence is TGTGCCACTCAGCGGGGGGAGGAAGGTGGGGAGACCCAGTACTTC. The variable domain in full, completed from reference TRBV11-2 and TRBJ2-5, reads EAGVAQSPRYKIIEKRQSVAFWCNPISGHATLYWYQQILGQGPKLLIQFQNNGVVDDSQLPKDRFSAERLKGVDSTLKIQPAKLEDSAVYLCATQRGEEGGETQYFGPGTRLLVL.

This clone was picked up a small number of times. This chain uses TRBV10-3 with TRBJ2-5, with 11 bases fitting TRBD1. The CDR3 is made up of 15 amino acids. J lost 1 base, V lost 10 bases, and 8 bases had no gene match. The germline gives CDR1 ENHRY, CDR2 SYGVKD. The CDR3: CATHRDRGGQETQYF. In DNA, the CDR3 is TGTGCCACCCACCGGGACAGGGGGGGCCAAGAGACCCAGTACTTC.